This T cell receptor (beta chain) was obtained from a study of shared clonotypes between healthy human individuals. Researchers divided each subset's genomic DNA evenly across several immunoSEQ plates. Libraries were prepared by immunoSEQ multiplex PCR; TCRdb keeps only in-frame clonotypes and omits some of them. The sample consists of approximately 2.4 million clones, approximately 95% of them appearing once. This clone was recorded a few times. Antigen: not known. Other DNA sequences in the sample encode the same CDR3. Study-level findings and limits: Represented genetic and exposure-history diversity was restricted by having few donors. Between a few donors, naive CD4 clonotypes were shared at a level of about 5%.

Trimming removed 2 bases from V and 0 bases from J; junction bases left unmatched: 1. This CDR3 spans 16 amino acids. Germline V gene data show CDR1 as SGHRS and CDR2 as YFSETQ. This chain joins TRBV5-1 and TRBJ2-1; 11 nucleotides line up with TRBD2. The sequenced material came from naive CD4+ T cells sorted from blood. Noted subset: CD45RA+ positively selected. The TCR was taken from a young man in good health. CDR3 protein: CASSLTSGSSYNEQFF. The CDR3 region has the DNA TGCGCCAGCAGCTTAACTAGCGGGAGCTCCTACAATGAGCAGTTCTTC.